Following are 19 T cell receptor beta chains from one sample sequenced in a study of OX40 agonist ivuxolimab in advanced cancers. Clones were sequenced by immunoSEQ multiplex PCR, and TCRdb holds only the in-frame ones, with some missing. In the table there are some 42,000 clones, roughly 86% of which are singletons. Source: CD4+ or CD8+ T cells sorted from blood, taken in a trial of the OX40 agonist ivuxolimab. These receptors all stem from an adult with an advanced solid tumor such as melanoma, head and neck, liver or kidney cancer.

This rearrangement joins TRBV4-3 to TRBJ2-1; 8 bases are shared with TRBD2. CDR1 LGHNA and CDR2 YSLEER come from the germline V gene. The junction had 8 bases not matched to a gene; V was cut back by 0 bases and J by 7 bases. This CDR3 is 16 amino acids long. DNA of the CDR3: TGCGCCAGCAGCCAAGATCCAGCGGGGGCGGGTAATGAGCAGTTCTTC. Translation: CASSQDPAGAGNEQFF.

The count of this clone is one. The CDR3 region has the DNA TGTGCCAGCAGTGAATGGGGGAGCCCTGAAGCTTTCTTT. This codes for CASSEWGSPEAFF. The genes are TRBV6-1 and TRBJ1-1, with D possibly being TRBD1 (5 bases). Germline loops: CDR1 MNHNS, CDR2 SASEGT. This CDR3 is built from 13 residues. Deletions cut 2 bases from V and 6 bases from J, with 10 bases between.

The genes are TRBV25-1 and TRBJ1-2; D is unclear. Trimming took off 4 bases at V and 7 bases at J, with 4 bases between the two ends. Per germline, CDR1 MGHDK and CDR2 SYGVNS. The CDR3 covers 10 residues. The CDR3 reads CASSGSGYTF. The CDR3 DNA is TGTGCCAGCAGTGGTTCTGGCTACACCTTC.

The genes are TRBV9 and TRBJ2-1, with a tentative D call TRBD1 (6 bases). Deletions cut 4 bases from V and 0 bases from J, with 14 bases between. The CDR3 has 16 residues. Germline V gives CDR1 SGDLS, CDR2 YYNGEE. CDR3 bases: TGTGCCAGCAGCCCTAGGGAAGGGGGCTCCTACAATGAGCAGTTCTTC. Translating it yields CASSPREGGSYNEQFF.

This chain joins TRBV13 and TRBJ1-2, with D uncertain. Per germline, CDR1 PRHDT and CDR2 FYEKMQ (reference sequence). V was shortened by 0 bases and J by 3 bases, with 8 bases between the two germline ends. The CDR3 covers 14 residues. The CDR3 reads CASSLGGMDYGYTF. CDR3 nucleotide sequence: TGTGCCAGCAGCTTAGGGGGGATGGACTATGGCTACACCTTC.

This rearrangement joins TRBV27 to TRBJ1-1; the match to TRBD1 covers 8 bases. V lost 7 bases to trimming and J lost 2 bases; unmatched junction nucleotides: 9. This CDR3 region has 15 residues. In germline, CDR1 is MNHEY, CDR2 SMNVEV (reference sequence). Here the CDR3 DNA reads TGTGCCAGCAAACCTACGCCAGGGGGCAACACTGAAGCTTTCTTT. Translation: CASKPTPGGNTEAFF.

The J gene is TRBJ2-7, the V gene TRBV5-4; no reliable D call. Germline loops: CDR1 SGHNT, CDR2 YYREEE (reference sequence). V was cut by 2 bases and J by 6 bases, with 6 bases left in between. The CDR3 runs 11 residues. CDR3 loop: CASSLTGEQYF. DNA for the CDR3: TGTGCCAGCAGCTTAACGGGCGAGCAGTACTTC.

The chain employs TRBV2 and TRBJ2-7, with D tentatively TRBD1 (5 bases). Trimming removed 6 bases at V and 3 bases at J, with 9 bases between. Germline CDR1 is SNHLY and CDR2 is FYNNEI. The CDR3 is 12 residues long. The chain's CDR3 is CASRDDSYEQYF. The CDR3 nucleotides are TGTGCCAGCAGGGATGACAGCTACGAGCAGTACTTC.

The chain links TRBV30 to TRBJ1-2, with 9 bases matching TRBD1. Trimming cost V 5 bases and J 0 bases; bases outside gene matches: 7. There are 15 residues in the CDR3. The V gene's germline CDR1 is GTSNPN and CDR2 SVGIG (reference sequence). The CDR3 reads CAWGYRGRPNYGYTF. The CDR3, as DNA: TGTGCCTGGGGGTACAGGGGGCGACCTAACTATGGCTACACCTTC.

This sequence joins TRBV4-3 and TRBJ1-3, with D tentatively TRBD1 (5 bases). The CDR3 loop spans 15 amino acids. The germline CDR1 and CDR2 sequences are LGHNA and YSLEER. V lost 0 bases and J lost 3, with 9 bases in between. Here the CDR3 DNA reads TGCGCCAGCAGCCAAGACAGGGACCGTGGAAACACCATATATTTT. Translation gives CASSQDRDRGNTIYF.

In nucleotides, the CDR3 is TGTGCCAGCAGCGTAGGGGCTAGCGGGGGCCCAGAGACCCAGTACTTC. This sequence encodes CASSVGASGGPETQYF. The V call is TRBV9, the J call TRBJ2-5; TRBD2 aligns across 10 bases. The CDR3 has 16 amino acids. Germline trimming cut 0 bases from V and 4 bases from J; bases unmatched to any gene: 6. CDR1 and CDR2 from the germline V gene are SGDLS and YYNGEE.

In nucleotides, the CDR3 is TGCGCCAGCAGCTTGGATGGGGGATCCTACGAGCAGTACTTC. It is translated as CASSLDGGSYEQYF. V gene TRBV5-1 combines with J gene TRBJ2-7; D is tentatively TRBD1 or TRBD2 (5 bases each). Trimming pared 0 bases from V and 1 base from J, leaving 8 bases between. CDR3 length equals 14 residues. CDR1 is SGHRS, CDR2 YFSETQ, per germline.

This chain links TRBV9 with TRBJ2-5, with 13 positions matching TRBD2. Germline loops: CDR1 SGDLS, CDR2 YYNGEE. The CDR3 length is 19 residues. The V and J ends lost 4 bases and 2 bases, in that order; junction bases with no gene match: 14. CDR3 in amino acids: CASSSPLGTSGVPQETQYF. Here the CDR3 DNA reads TGTGCCAGCAGCTCCCCTCTCGGGACTAGCGGGGTACCTCAAGAGACCCAGTACTTC.

This clone has only a few counts. This chain links TRBV28 with TRBJ2-4; TRBD2 agrees at 13 bases. The CDR3 covers 19 residues. With V trimmed by 2 bases and J by 0 bases, 7 bases remained unmatched. The V gene's germline CDR1 is MDHEN and CDR2 SYDVKM. For the CDR3, the DNA is TGTGCCAGCAGTTTACCACTAGCGGGGGGGGCGGGAGCCAAAAACATTCAGTACTTC. This gives the protein CASSLPLAGGAGAKNIQYF.

This chain connects TRBV7-6 to TRBJ1-6, with D possibly matching TRBD1 (5 bases). The CDR3 loop spans 14 amino acids. Germline V lookup: CDR1 SGHVS, CDR2 FNYEAQ. Trimming cost V 4 bases and J 8 bases, with 12 bases left between them. CDR3 coding DNA: TGTGCCAGCAGCTCCACAGGAGAGCATTCACCCCTCCACTTT. This gives the protein CASSSTGEHSPLHF.

The chain uses TRBV7-3 and TRBJ1-3; 9 bases agree with TRBD1. CDR3 length: 15 amino acids. J lost 2 bases, V lost 5 bases, and 4 bases had no gene match. CDR1 and CDR2 (germline): SGHTA, FQGTGA. The CDR3 nucleotides are TGTGCCAGCAGCCCGAACAGGGGGCCTGGAAACACCATATATTTT. It translates to CASSPNRGPGNTIYF. The full variable domain, with the rest looked up from reference TRBV7-3 and TRBJ1-3, is GAGVSQTPSNKVTEKGKYVELRCDPISGHTALYWYRQSLGQGPEFLIYFQGTGAADDSGLPNDRFFAVRPEGSVSTLKIQRTERGDSAVYLCASSPNRGPGNTIYFGEGSWLTVV.

The rearrangement joins TRBV4-3 to TRBJ2-3; possibly TRBD2 for D (6 bases). The CDR3 has 13 amino acids. V gave up 3 bases and J gave up 4 bases, with 8 bases separating them. CDR1 is LGHNA and CDR2 is YSLEER in the germline V gene. The CDR3, as DNA: TGCGCCAGCAGCCAGGAGGGCCCAGATACGCAGTATTTT. Translating gives CASSQEGPDTQYF.

The chain couples TRBV7-6 to TRBJ2-5; D unclear. V lost 1 base and J lost 1, with 1 base in between. CDR3 length: 12 amino acids. Looked up from germline, CDR1 is SGHVS and CDR2 is FNYEAQ. CDR3 sequence: CASSLVQETQYF. The CDR3 coding sequence is TGTGCCAGCAGCTTAGTCCAAGAGACCCAGTACTTC.

The chain joins TRBV27 to TRBJ2-1; 7 bases are a match to TRBD1. This CDR3 contains 16 residues. V shed 5 bases, J shed 5 bases, and the junction held 12 bases outside the gene matches. CDR1 and CDR2 (germline): MNHEY, SMNVEV (reference sequence). CDR3 DNA sequence: TGTGCCAGCAGTCTCCTCACAGGGGCCGTTGACAATGAGCAGTTCTTC. Amino acid sequence: CASSLLTGAVDNEQFF.